These 5 T cell receptor beta chains share one sample of origin, sequenced in a study of shared clonotypes between healthy human individuals. Clones were sequenced by immunoSEQ multiplex PCR, and TCRdb holds only the in-frame ones, with some missing. The sample has over a million clones; 70% to 80% are singletons. The specimen sequenced was memory CD4+ T cells sorted from blood. Subset indicated: CD45RA-negative fraction. The source is a young man in good health.

There are a few counts of this clone. This sequence joins TRBV19 and TRBJ2-1, with 8 bases that match TRBD2. This CDR3 comprises 13 residues. V lost 5 bases to trimming and J lost 11 bases; unmatched junction nucleotides: 8. Germline V gene lookup returns CDR1 LNHDA and CDR2 SQIVND (reference sequence). CDR3 residues: CASSEGSGMKQFF. DNA for the CDR3: TGTGCCAGTAGTGAAGGTAGCGGGATGAAGCAGTTCTTC.

This clone showed up just a few times. V gene TRBV30 combines with J gene TRBJ2-1; the D gene is possibly TRBD2 (6 bases). Germline CDR1 reads GTSNPN; CDR2 reads SVGIG (reference sequence). Trimming pared 1 base from V and 6 bases from J, leaving 10 bases between. The CDR3 sequence is 13 residues long. The CDR3 spells CAWSAGVLNEQFF. The DNA for the CDR3 is TGTGCCTGGAGTGCGGGAGTGCTCAATGAGCAGTTCTTC.

This chain connects TRBV18 to TRBJ1-1; possible D gene TRBD1, 6 bases. Germline CDR1 is KGHSH and CDR2 is LQKENI. The V gene lost 10 bases and the J gene lost 4 bases, with 22 bases spanning the gap. The CDR3 runs 15 residues. CDR3 sequence reads: CATQMRGAPGTEAFF. CDR3 coding DNA: TGTGCCACCCAAATGCGGGGGGCGCCGGGCACTGAAGCTTTCTTT.

V gene TRBV2 combines with J gene TRBJ2-7, with 10 bases that match TRBD2. Looked up from germline, CDR1 is SNHLY and CDR2 is FYNNEI. The CDR3 contains 19 residues. V shed 0 bases, J shed 2 bases, and the junction held 13 bases outside the gene matches. CDR3 amino acids: CASSEASGGPTSSTYEQYF. In nucleotides, the CDR3 is TGTGCCAGCAGTGAAGCTAGCGGGGGGCCGACCTCCTCCACCTACGAGCAGTACTTC.

The chain combines TRBV2 with TRBJ2-3; weak D call: TRBD2 (6 bases). Per germline, CDR1 SNHLY and CDR2 FYNNEI. Trimming stripped 4 bases from V and 6 bases from J, with 14 bases between. The CDR3 is 14 residues long. CDR3 sequence (DNA): TGTGCCAGCAGTGCCACTAGCAGGTCGGATACGCAGTATTTT. It yields the protein CASSATSRSDTQYF.